Listed below are T cell receptor beta chains from one sample, sequenced in a study of T-cell memory formation after mild COVID-19. TCRdb independently ran MiXCR on the 5' RACE reads; one entry per CDR3 protein. The table has hundreds of thousands of distinct CDR3 sequences, less than 25% seen once. The sequenced sample was PBMCs or a T cell subset sorted from them (not recorded which). These receptors originate from an adult woman who had mild COVID-19 (a few samples of this study predate the infection). Cell type and time point are not known. Each CDR3 is given with its conserved first and last residue. Each record gives: V gene, J gene, D gene, CDR3 protein. A D gene is named only where the DNA matches it firmly.

v_call: TRBV20-1
j_call: TRBJ2-2
d_call: TRBD2
cdr3_aa: CSAVGSGGSNTGELFF

v_call: TRBV19
j_call: TRBJ1-3
d_call: NA
cdr3_aa: CASSIMTEPSGNTIYF

v_call: TRBV5-1
j_call: TRBJ1-1
d_call: NA
cdr3_aa: CASKLMGNTEAFF

v_call: TRBV7-9
j_call: TRBJ2-1
d_call: TRBD1
cdr3_aa: CASSSTGVQYNEQFF

v_call: TRBV10-3
j_call: TRBJ2-5
d_call: NA
cdr3_aa: CAISERAGVETQYF

v_call: TRBV9
j_call: TRBJ2-5
d_call: TRBD2
cdr3_aa: CASSVTSGPSGAQYF

v_call: TRBV5-1
j_call: TRBJ2-3
d_call: TRBD2
cdr3_aa: CASSLVSSGGFTDTQYF

v_call: TRBV3-1
j_call: TRBJ2-3
d_call: TRBD1
cdr3_aa: CASSLKGATAQYF

v_call: TRBV12-3/TRBV12-4
j_call: TRBJ1-6
d_call: TRBD1
cdr3_aa: CASSFWQGANSPLHF

v_call: TRBV2
j_call: TRBJ2-4
d_call: TRBD1
cdr3_aa: CASSAQGGRVNIQYF

v_call: TRBV29-1
j_call: TRBJ2-5
d_call: NA
cdr3_aa: CSVDPQAPGTQYF

v_call: TRBV18
j_call: TRBJ2-7
d_call: NA
cdr3_aa: CASSPPGTRSVQQYF

v_call: TRBV14
j_call: TRBJ1-6
d_call: NA
cdr3_aa: CASSQENAGPSYNSPLHF

v_call: TRBV12-3/TRBV12-4
j_call: TRBJ2-1
d_call: NA
cdr3_aa: CASSVSEVANEQFF

v_call: TRBV7-9
j_call: TRBJ1-2
d_call: NA
cdr3_aa: CASSLDGTGANYGYTF

v_call: TRBV7-7
j_call: TRBJ2-5
d_call: TRBD1
cdr3_aa: CASSWDRGRGETQYF

v_call: TRBV7-9
j_call: TRBJ2-1
d_call: NA
cdr3_aa: CASSRVLGQFF

v_call: TRBV27
j_call: TRBJ2-1
d_call: TRBD2
cdr3_aa: CASSLPPGTSFYEQFF

v_call: TRBV6-1
j_call: TRBJ2-5
d_call: NA
cdr3_aa: CASSDLEAQYF

v_call: TRBV4-1
j_call: TRBJ1-5
d_call: TRBD1
cdr3_aa: CASSQEGGASNQPQHF

v_call: TRBV20-1
j_call: TRBJ2-1
d_call: TRBD1
cdr3_aa: CSAIAGTGTNEQFF

v_call: TRBV3-1
j_call: TRBJ1-1
d_call: TRBD1
cdr3_aa: CASSPVQGIGEAFF

v_call: TRBV4-2
j_call: TRBJ2-7
d_call: TRBD2
cdr3_aa: CASSQMDRGVHEQYF

v_call: TRBV7-9
j_call: TRBJ1-1
d_call: NA
cdr3_aa: CASSSYHTGRNTEAFF

v_call: TRBV11-3
j_call: TRBJ2-1
d_call: TRBD1
cdr3_aa: CASNDRGFNNEQFF

v_call: TRBV4-2
j_call: TRBJ1-6
d_call: TRBD1
cdr3_aa: CASSQAGTASLSPLHF

v_call: TRBV2
j_call: TRBJ2-1
d_call: TRBD2
cdr3_aa: CAKAGGQSYNEQFF

v_call: TRBV2
j_call: TRBJ1-2
d_call: TRBD1
cdr3_aa: CASSVSGTEYGYTF

v_call: TRBV19
j_call: TRBJ2-1
d_call: NA
cdr3_aa: CASSFLSYNEQFF

v_call: TRBV30
j_call: TRBJ2-1
d_call: TRBD2
cdr3_aa: CAWGGEWSRKFYNEQFF

v_call: TRBV14
j_call: TRBJ2-3
d_call: TRBD2
cdr3_aa: CASSRGLVLADTQYF

v_call: TRBV9
j_call: TRBJ2-1
d_call: TRBD1
cdr3_aa: CASSASGTGADEQFF

v_call: TRBV12-3/TRBV12-4
j_call: TRBJ2-5
d_call: NA
cdr3_aa: CASRREETQYF

v_call: TRBV7-6
j_call: TRBJ2-7
d_call: NA
cdr3_aa: CASSLAASSTHEQYF

v_call: TRBV6-5
j_call: TRBJ1-2
d_call: NA
cdr3_aa: CASSYSGINYGYTF

v_call: TRBV24-1
j_call: TRBJ2-2
d_call: NA
cdr3_aa: CATSDSIGGANTGELFF

v_call: TRBV7-2
j_call: TRBJ1-1
d_call: TRBD1
cdr3_aa: CASSWGQGTEAFF

v_call: TRBV5-1
j_call: TRBJ2-3
d_call: TRBD1
cdr3_aa: CASSFSFDRGNTDTQYF

v_call: TRBV5-1
j_call: TRBJ2-5
d_call: TRBD2
cdr3_aa: CASSTGTSVETQYF

v_call: TRBV18
j_call: TRBJ2-6
d_call: NA
cdr3_aa: CASSPQANVLTF

v_call: TRBV20-1
j_call: TRBJ2-7
d_call: NA
cdr3_aa: CSASGNSAEQYF

v_call: TRBV6-6
j_call: TRBJ1-2
d_call: NA
cdr3_aa: CASSSPIGDGYTF

v_call: TRBV2
j_call: TRBJ1-4
d_call: NA
cdr3_aa: CASSGTATNEKLFF

v_call: TRBV5-1
j_call: TRBJ1-1
d_call: TRBD1
cdr3_aa: CASSLRLDRGNTEAFF

v_call: TRBV6-5
j_call: TRBJ2-1
d_call: TRBD2
cdr3_aa: CASSSLADEQFF

v_call: TRBV2
j_call: TRBJ2-3
d_call: NA
cdr3_aa: CASMRDNTDTQYF

v_call: TRBV7-2
j_call: TRBJ2-7
d_call: TRBD2
cdr3_aa: CASSSYFLAGYEQYF

v_call: TRBV10-3
j_call: TRBJ1-5
d_call: NA
cdr3_aa: CAISEFDQPQHF

v_call: TRBV6-6
j_call: TRBJ2-2
d_call: TRBD1
cdr3_aa: CASLTGGWGTGELFF

v_call: TRBV4-1
j_call: TRBJ1-4
d_call: NA
cdr3_aa: CASSQIYGEKLFF